This is a list of T cell receptor beta chains from one sample in a study of control samples from healthy donors and cancer patients. Method: immunoSEQ multiplex PCR; TCRdb's copy keeps in-frame clones and lacks some. Of 110,000 or so clones in the sample, approximately 84% were seen once. Sequencing used blood. Source of these receptors: a man between 18 and 35 years old in good health. CDR3s leave out the opening cysteine and the closing phenylalanine or tryptophan. Fields, in order: V gene, J gene, CDR3 protein.

v_call: TRBV6-5; j_call: TRBJ1-6; cdr3_aa: ASKGGGYSPLH
v_call: TRBV6-5; j_call: TRBJ1-3; cdr3_aa: ASSRERGAGNTIY
v_call: TRBV3-1/TRBV3-2; j_call: TRBJ1-2; cdr3_aa: ASSQDFGGYT
v_call: TRBV28; j_call: TRBJ2-7; cdr3_aa: ASSAGQVSYEQY
v_call: TRBV12-3/TRBV12-4; j_call: TRBJ1-2; cdr3_aa: ASSLALGQIPT
v_call: TRBV19; j_call: TRBJ1-6; cdr3_aa: ASSANGHPVNSPLH
v_call: TRBV28; j_call: TRBJ2-7; cdr3_aa: ASSSFEWGGYEQY
v_call: TRBV2; j_call: TRBJ2-1; cdr3_aa: ASNLGGGNEQF
v_call: TRBV24-1; j_call: TRBJ1-5; cdr3_aa: ATSESRQGFNQPQH
v_call: TRBV9; j_call: TRBJ2-5; cdr3_aa: ASSGGDWEETQY
v_call: TRBV19; j_call: TRBJ1-1; cdr3_aa: ASTRRGSSTEAF
v_call: TRBV4-3; j_call: TRBJ2-1; cdr3_aa: ASSQRTSSYNEQF
v_call: TRBV9; j_call: TRBJ2-1; cdr3_aa: ASSVRTSVMNEQF
v_call: TRBV5-1; j_call: TRBJ1-5; cdr3_aa: ASSPGGEGQPQH
v_call: TRBV18; j_call: TRBJ2-2; cdr3_aa: ASSPAPGQPYTGELF
v_call: TRBV6-5; j_call: TRBJ1-1; cdr3_aa: ASRKGNTEAF
v_call: TRBV7-2; j_call: TRBJ2-7; cdr3_aa: ASSLQSYEQY
v_call: TRBV2; j_call: TRBJ1-6; cdr3_aa: ASSEGWTSPLH